These 18 T cell receptor beta chains came from one sample sequenced in a study of response to subunit inactivated influenza vaccine. TCRdb analysed the RT-PCR reads with MiXCR anew, one entry per CDR3 protein. In the table there are about 800,000 distinct CDR3 sequences, 21% of which are singletons. This sample comprised PBMCs from blood, obtained 4 to 6 days after vaccination. These receptors all stem from a man between 45 and 60 years old who received an inactivated influenza vaccine.

V and J are TRBV6-2 or TRBV6-3 and TRBJ1-2, with 7 bases fitting TRBD1. This CDR3 is 16 amino acids long. V shed 5 bases, J shed 0 bases, and the junction held 9 bases outside the gene matches. Germline V gene data show CDR1 as MNHEY and CDR2 as SVGEGT. CDR3 sequence (DNA): TGTGCCAGCAGTATTAACCGGGACAGAGCTAACTATGGCTACACCTTC. It codes for CASSINRDRANYGYTF.

The V and J genes are TRBV7-8 and TRBJ2-5; D is tentatively TRBD1 or TRBD2 (6 bases each). V was shortened by 5 bases and J by 4 bases, with 20 bases between the two germline ends. Germline V gene data show CDR1 as SGHVS and CDR2 as FQNEAQ. CDR3 size: 16 residues. CDR3 nucleotides: TGTGCCAGCAGCGCCCACAGGGTGGGAGGTGTAGAGACCCAGTACTTC. Its translation: CASSAHRVGGVETQYF.

Written as DNA, the CDR3 is TGCAGTGCTAGGCTAATGACTAGAGAAGAGACCCAGTACTTC. Protein: CSARLMTREETQYF. This chain uses TRBV20-1 with TRBJ2-5, with D perhaps matching TRBD2 (6 bases). Germline values: CDR1 DFQATT, CDR2 SNEGSKA (reference sequence). Trimming took 3 bases from V and 3 from J, leaving 14 bases between them. The CDR3 covers 14 residues.

There are many counts of this clonotype. The J gene is TRBJ2-5, the V gene TRBV20-1, with 10 bases fitting TRBD2. Germline lookup yields CDR1 DFQATT and CDR2 SNEGSKA (reference sequence). V lost 5 bases to trimming and J lost 0 bases; unmatched junction nucleotides: 6. The CDR3 totals 15 residues. The CDR3 protein is CSAFSLAGDQETQYF. CDR3 coding DNA: TGCAGTGCTTTTTCCCTAGCGGGGGACCAAGAGACCCAGTACTTC.

This clonotype was detected ten times or more. The rearrangement links TRBV28 to TRBJ2-1; D unresolved. Per the germline V gene, CDR1 is MDHEN and CDR2 is SYDVKM. Deletions cut 2 bases from V and 2 bases from J, with 7 bases between. CDR3 size: 14 residues. CDR3 loop: CASSLLATYNEQFF. The CDR3 DNA reads TGTGCCAGCAGTTTACTCGCGACCTACAATGAGCAGTTCTTC.

The sample holds a few counts of this clonotype. The chain employs TRBV7-9 and TRBJ1-2; no clear D. Germline CDR1 is SEHNR and CDR2 is FQNEAQ (reference sequence). V lost 4 bases to trimming and J lost 0 bases, with 9 bases between them. The CDR3 is 14 residues long. The CDR3: CASSSPAANYGYTF. CDR3 nucleotide sequence: TGTGCCAGCAGCTCACCGGCAGCTAACTATGGCTACACCTTC.

The V gene is TRBV4-3, the J gene TRBJ1-2; 7 bases align to TRBD1. CDR1 is LGHNA and CDR2 is YSLEER in the germline V gene. V shed 1 base, J shed 4 bases, and the junction held 12 bases outside the gene matches. The CDR3 loop spans 17 amino acids. Here the CDR3 DNA reads TGCGCCAGCAGCCAAGTCGTCGGCGGGACAGACCTCTATGGCTACACCTTC. Translating it yields CASSQVVGGTDLYGYTF.

This clonotype was seen a handful of times. This chain connects TRBV5-1 to TRBJ2-7, with D possibly being TRBD2 (6 bases). This CDR3 has 15 residues. Germline CDR1 SGHRS, CDR2 YFSETQ. V lost 0 bases and J 7 bases, leaving 17 bases between the germline ends. CDR3 protein: CASSLGASASQEQYF. The CDR3 nucleotides are TGCGCCAGCAGCTTGGGGGCTAGCGCCTCTCAAGAGCAGTACTTC.

This clonotype was detected a few times. The V call is TRBV12-3 or TRBV12-4, the J call TRBJ1-5, with D possibly matching TRBD1 (6 bases). The CDR3 has 15 residues. Trimming removed 2 bases from V and 4 bases from J, with 12 bases in between. The CDR3 DNA is TGTGCCAGCAGTTTATGGTCGCAGGGGAATCAGCCCCAGCATTTT. Translated: CASSLWSQGNQPQHF.

The CDR3 protein is CSAKGNYGYTF. The CDR3 coding sequence is TGCAGTGCTAAGGGGAACTATGGCTACACCTTC. This chain links TRBV20-1 with TRBJ1-2, with D maybe TRBD1 (5 bases). The CDR3 totals 11 residues. Germline CDR1 reads DFQATT; CDR2 reads SNEGSKA (reference sequence). With 4 bases removed from V and 2 bases from J, the gap between germline ends came to 5 bases.

Only a few counts were recorded for this clonotype. This chain connects TRBV9 to TRBJ2-1, with D perhaps TRBD2 (6 bases). The CDR3 has 15 residues. Germline assignment: CDR1 SGDLS and CDR2 YYNGEE. V was cut by 3 bases and J by 3 bases, with 13 bases left in between. CDR3 sequence: CASSAQGLFYNEQFF. CDR3 nucleotides: TGTGCCAGCAGCGCCCAGGGACTTTTCTACAATGAGCAGTTCTTC.

V gene TRBV5-1 combines with J gene TRBJ2-5; D possibly uses TRBD1 or TRBD2 (6 bases each). V shed 4 bases and J shed 5 bases, with 21 bases lying between them. Germline-derived CDR1 and CDR2 are SGHRS and YFSETQ. This CDR3 is built from 16 residues. CDR3 coding DNA: TGCGCCAGCAGCCGCGGGACATGGGCAGTTTCTGAGACCCAGTACTTC. As protein: CASSRGTWAVSETQYF.

This chain uses TRBV20-1 with TRBJ2-5; tentative D call: TRBD2 (5 bases). This CDR3 is built from 14 residues. Per the germline V gene, CDR1 is DFQATT and CDR2 is SNEGSKA (reference sequence). Trimming pared 0 bases from V and 3 bases from J, leaving 11 bases between. The CDR3, as DNA: TGCAGTGCTAGAGATCCCCTAGCCAAAGAGACCCAGTACTTC. It specifies CSARDPLAKETQYF.

The chain joins TRBV6-5 to TRBJ2-1, with 10 nucleotides matching TRBD2. The germline V gene has CDR1 MNHEY and CDR2 SVGAGI. The CDR3 is made up of 15 amino acids. With 2 bases clipped from V and 5 bases from J, the junction kept 3 bases outside the gene matches. CDR3 sequence: CASSYQLAGNNEQFF. The CDR3 DNA reads TGTGCCAGCAGTTACCAACTAGCGGGAAACAATGAGCAGTTCTTC.

V gene TRBV7-2 combines with J gene TRBJ2-1; perhaps TRBD1 as D (5 bases). Looked up from germline, CDR1 is SGHTA and CDR2 is FQGNSA. This CDR3 contains 13 residues. Trimming removed 1 base at V and 9 bases at J, with 10 bases between. The CDR3 nucleotides are TGTGCCAGCAGCTTAGAAGGCAGGGTTGAGCAGTTCTTC. Protein sequence: CASSLEGRVEQFF.

This clonotype was seen only a few times. This chain joins TRBV7-9 and TRBJ2-5, with TRBD2 matching 8 bases. Losses at the gene ends were 2 bases for V and 2 bases for J; bases not matched to a gene: 7. The CDR3 has 16 amino acids. In germline, CDR1 is SEHNR, CDR2 FQNEAQ (reference sequence). CDR3 protein: CASSLWPAGVQETQYF. CDR3 DNA: TGTGCCAGCAGCTTATGGCCAGCGGGAGTTCAAGAGACCCAGTACTTC.

The CDR3 spells CASSLVRGAQPQHF. Here the CDR3 DNA reads TGTGCCAGCAGTTTAGTCAGGGGGGCTCAGCCCCAGCATTTT. J is TRBJ1-5 and V is TRBV12-3 or TRBV12-4; 7 bases align to TRBD1. The trim removed 1 base at V and 6 bases at J, leaving 3 bases unmatched. The CDR3 consists of 14 residues.

This clonotype came up a few times. This rearrangement joins TRBV29-1 to TRBJ1-1; the D gene is possibly TRBD1 (5 bases). Trimming shortened V by 6 bases and J by 4 bases, and 12 bases separated the two germline ends. CDR3 length: 12 residues. The germline V gene has CDR1 SQVTM and CDR2 ANQGSEA. CDR3 bases: TGCAGCGTCCTCGACGGGACCACTGAAGCTTTCTTT. Translating it yields CSVLDGTTEAFF.